This T cell receptor beta chain appears in the sequencing data of a study of T cells after yellow fever vaccination. Study information: Fractions with few cells were prepared using SMART-Seq v4 Ultra Low Input.

TCRdb itself ran the 5' RACE reads through MiXCR, one entry per CDR3 protein. The table includes a few hundred thousand distinct CDR3 sequences, around 16% detected once. This CDR3 is 12 amino acids long. The V end lost 0 bases, the J end lost 5 bases, and 5 bases lay between the germline ends. The germline V gene has CDR1 SGHAT and CDR2 FQNNGV. This chain uses TRBV11-2 with TRBJ2-7, with D unclear. This specimen was PBMCs, taken about 5 days after the first yellow fever vaccination. This clonotype was sampled from a man younger than 35 who received the YFV17D yellow fever vaccine. CDR3 residues: CASSLEEHEQYF. CDR3 nucleotides: TGTGCCAGCAGCTTAGAGGAACACGAGCAGTACTTC.